Each of the 5 T cell receptor beta chains below was sequenced from the same sample in a study of read filtering for tumor transcriptome and immune sequencing. From around 0.4 ug of RNA, a library with molecular barcoded alpha/delta and beta/gamma adaptors was made. Each CDR3 protein is one row after TCRdb ran MiXCR on the reads. The data contain tens of thousands of distinct CDR3 sequences, roughly 12% of them singletons. The material sequenced was a population of CD138-negative cells sorted from bone marrow. The receptors were sampled from a donor aged 40 or over with multiple myeloma.

Comments on this clonotype: The CDR3 carries no conserved terminal phenylalanine or tryptophan, so it likely arises from a read error. Because the CDR3's place on the DNA is in doubt, the DNA is left out and the CDR3 is given as listed by TCRdb. V gene TRBV2 combines with J gene TRBJ2-1; the table's D call TRBD2 went unverified against the DNA. Looked up from germline, CDR1 is SNHLY and CDR2 is FYNNEI. The CDR3 spans 16 amino acids, including both terminal residues. Here the CDR3 reads CASSYVGDYADNEQVY.

For this clonotype: A far larger clone is only one base removed, so a read error is likely. Because it lacks the conserved phenylalanine or tryptophan at the end, this CDR3 is likely a read error. This chain joins TRBV7-2 and TRBJ2-7; the match to TRBD1 covers 11 bases. CDR1 SGHTA and CDR2 FQGNSA come from the germline V gene. There are 15 residues in the CDR3. Unmatched junction bases numbered 6, after V lost 5 bases and J lost 3 bases. For the CDR3, the DNA is TGTGCCAGCAGCCTAACCGGGACAGGGGGCTACGAGCAGTACCTC. It encodes CASSLTGTGGYEQYL.

As regards this clonotype: A much larger clone is a single base away; this may be a read error. This rearrangement joins TRBV20-1 to TRBJ1-1, with 7 positions matching TRBD1. The V and J ends lost 5 bases and 10 bases, in that order; junction bases with no gene match: 7. The CDR3 length is 11 residues. Per germline, CDR1 DFQATT and CDR2 SNEGSKA (reference sequence). CDR3 DNA sequence: TGCAGTGCTCGCAAGGGGGCTGGAGCTTTCTTT. Translating it yields CSARKGAGAFF.

This clonotype showed up many times. This chain uses TRBV19 with TRBJ1-5; D is ambiguous. Trimming took 3 bases from V and 4 from J, leaving 10 bases between them. Germline CDR1 reads LNHDA; CDR2 reads SQIVND (reference sequence). The length of the CDR3 is 14 residues. CDR3 in amino acids: CASSILGENQPQHF. DNA of the CDR3: TGTGCCAGTAGTATCCTCGGGGAAAATCAGCCCCAGCATTTT.

This clonotype showed up many times. The rearrangement joins TRBV20-1 to TRBJ1-1, with a weak D call TRBD1 (5 bases). Trimming took 6 bases from V and 1 from J, leaving 15 bases between them. From germline, CDR1 is DFQATT and CDR2 SNEGSKA (reference sequence). CDR3 length equals 14 residues. Here the CDR3 DNA reads TGCAGTGCGGTACTGGGGGGGGAGAACACTGAAGCTTTCTTT. It codes for CSAVLGGENTEAFF.